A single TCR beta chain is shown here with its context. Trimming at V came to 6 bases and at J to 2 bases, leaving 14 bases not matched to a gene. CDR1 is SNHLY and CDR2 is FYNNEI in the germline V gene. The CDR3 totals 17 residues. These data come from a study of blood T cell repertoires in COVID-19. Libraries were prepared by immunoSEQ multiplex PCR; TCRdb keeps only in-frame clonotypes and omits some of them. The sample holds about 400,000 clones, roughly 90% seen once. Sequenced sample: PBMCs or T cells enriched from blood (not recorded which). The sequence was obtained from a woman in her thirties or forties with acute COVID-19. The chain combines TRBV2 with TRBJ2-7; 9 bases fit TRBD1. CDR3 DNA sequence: TGTGCCAGCAGCGTCCCGGGACAGGGCGGGTCCGCCTACGAGCAGTACTTC. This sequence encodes CASSVPGQGGSAYEQYF.